These 20 T cell receptor beta chains were sequenced from one sample in a study of blood T cell repertoires in COVID-19. Method: immunoSEQ multiplex PCR; TCRdb's copy keeps in-frame clones and lacks some. The sample shows some 300,000 clones, around 86% of them seen only once. Source material: PBMCs or T cells enriched from blood (not recorded which). The origin of the receptors is a man aged 25-45 years who had recovered from COVID-19.

Comment on this clone: Other DNA sequences from this sample encode an identical CDR3 as well. V usage is TRBV10-3 and J usage is TRBJ2-3; D perhaps matches TRBD2 (6 bases). Germline lookup yields CDR1 ENHRY and CDR2 SYGVKD. The germline V and J ends were trimmed by 3 bases and 6 bases, with 7 bases remaining between them. The CDR3 contains 12 residues. CDR3 protein: CAISDGGDTQYF. The CDR3 DNA is TGTGCCATCAGTGATGGAGGGGATACGCAGTATTTT.

This sequence joins TRBV11-3 and TRBJ2-7; a possible D gene is TRBD1 (6 bases). CDR1 SGHNT and CDR2 YENEEA come from the germline V gene. This CDR3 contains 15 residues. Trimming took 6 bases from V and 2 from J, leaving 17 bases between them. The CDR3 sequence is CASSFDTGPTYEQYF. The CDR3 coding sequence is TGTGCCAGCAGTTTCGACACAGGGCCCACCTACGAGCAGTACTTC.

The rearrangement joins TRBV27 to TRBJ2-2; TRBD1 is a possible D gene (7 bases). Germline V gene sequence: CDR1 MNHEY, CDR2 SMNVEV (reference sequence). The CDR3 is 14 residues long. V was trimmed by 5 bases and J by 6 bases, leaving 13 bases between them. The CDR3 DNA sequence: TGTGCCAGCAGTGCGGGACAGTTTTCCGGGGAGCTGTTTTTT. This sequence encodes CASSAGQFSGELFF.

The chain uses TRBV12-3 or TRBV12-4 and TRBJ2-1; no definite D call. V shed 6 bases and J shed 4 bases, with 10 bases lying between them. The CDR3 runs to 13 residues. CDR3 sequence: CASRLALYNEQFF. CDR3 DNA: TGTGCCAGCAGATTGGCTCTTTACAATGAGCAGTTCTTC.

V gene TRBV20-1 combines with J gene TRBJ2-5, with a tentative D call TRBD1 (5 bases). V lost 3 bases to trimming and J lost 4 bases, with 9 bases between them. The CDR3 has 12 amino acids. Germline V CDR1 and CDR2: DFQATT, SNEGSKA (reference sequence). CDR3 coding DNA: TGCAGTGCTAGTTTCAGGGCAGAGACCCAGTACTTC. This translates into CSASFRAETQYF.

This chain links TRBV11-3 with TRBJ2-2; D is unresolved. The CDR3 loop spans 14 amino acids. Trimming shortened V by 5 bases and J by 9 bases, and 16 bases separated the two germline ends. Germline V lookup: CDR1 SGHNT, CDR2 YENEEA. The CDR3 reads CASSPPGSSRELFF. Written as DNA, the CDR3 is TGTGCCAGCAGCCCCCCCGGGTCGAGTCGGGAGCTGTTTTTT.

V and J are TRBV6-5 and TRBJ2-3; TRBD2 matches at 7 bases. The CDR3 extends over 15 amino acids. The ends lost 6 bases at V and 3 bases at J; junction bases unmatched: 9. The germline gives CDR1 MNHEY, CDR2 SVGAGI. The CDR3 is CASRVWREGTDTQYF. CDR3 sequence (DNA): TGTGCCAGCAGAGTTTGGAGGGAGGGAACAGATACGCAGTATTTT.

The V and J genes are TRBV6-5 and TRBJ1-3; the D is unclear. The CDR3 is made up of 15 amino acids. CDR1 and CDR2 (germline): MNHEY, SVGAGI. With 6 bases removed from V and 0 bases from J, the gap between germline ends came to 12 bases. CDR3 nucleotide sequence: TGTGCCAGCAGGCCAGGCGGGCGCTCTGGAAACACCATATATTTT. Its translation is CASRPGGRSGNTIYF.

The chain carries TRBV7-8 and TRBJ2-3, with TRBD2 matching 14 bases. The CDR3 totals 18 residues. V dropped 5 bases and J dropped 5; count of bases not matched to a gene: 12. Germline CDR1 reads SGHVS; CDR2 reads FQNEAQ. CDR3: CASSATRLAGGFGDTQYF. The CDR3 DNA reads as TGTGCCAGCAGCGCCACTAGACTAGCGGGAGGGTTTGGAGATACGCAGTATTTT.

This clone was observed once. V usage is TRBV28 and J usage is TRBJ2-2; 8 bases map to TRBD2. CDR3 length: 16 residues. Losses at the gene ends were 6 bases for V and 0 bases for J; bases not matched to a gene: 6. Per germline, CDR1 MDHEN and CDR2 SYDVKM. This CDR3 reads CASSRKRGPNTGELFF. The DNA for the CDR3 is TGTGCCAGCAGCCGTAAGCGGGGGCCGAACACCGGGGAGCTGTTTTTT.

The rearrangement links TRBV6-5 to TRBJ1-1; 7 bases line up with TRBD1. In germline, CDR1 is MNHEY, CDR2 SVGAGI. The ends lost 6 bases at V and 10 bases at J; junction bases unmatched: 8. This CDR3 contains 12 residues. The CDR3 DNA follows: TGTGCCAGCAGACCTAACAGGGGCCGAGCTTTCTTT. Residues: CASRPNRGRAFF.

The V and J genes are TRBV28 and TRBJ1-4, with D maybe TRBD1 (5 bases). V dropped 2 bases and J dropped 4 bases, with 8 bases sitting between them. The CDR3 contains 14 residues. Germline V gene lookup returns CDR1 MDHEN and CDR2 SYDVKM. The CDR3 is CASSLGDSNEKLFF. In DNA, the CDR3 is TGTGCCAGCAGTTTAGGTGACAGTAATGAAAAACTGTTTTTT.

The V gene is TRBV25-1, the J gene TRBJ1-3; TRBD1 might be the D (5 bases). V lost 6 bases, J lost 4 bases, and 16 bases lay in between. CDR3 length: 15 residues. Germline V lookup: CDR1 MGHDK, CDR2 SYGVNS. The CDR3 DNA is TGTGCCAGCAGGGATAGCCGCGGGACGGGAAACACCATATATTTT. Its protein product is CASRDSRGTGNTIYF.

CDR3 sequence (DNA): TGTGCCAGCAGCCAAGGCAGGGGTACTGAAGCTTTCTTT. Residues: CASSQGRGTEAFF. The V call is TRBV3-1 (or the pseudogene TRBV3-2), the J call TRBJ1-1, with TRBD1 as a possible D gene (6 bases). Germline V gives CDR1 LGHDT, CDR2 YNNKEL (reference sequence). With 1 base removed from V and 5 bases from J, the gap between germline ends came to 8 bases. The CDR3 has 13 residues.

J is TRBJ2-7 and V is TRBV7-9; TRBD2 matches 10 bases. Germline loops: CDR1 SEHNR, CDR2 FQNEAQ (reference sequence). This CDR3 is 14 amino acids long. Trimming removed 5 bases from V and 2 bases from J; junction bases left unmatched: 3. The chain's CDR3 is CASSILAGAYEQYF. In nucleotides, the CDR3 is TGTGCCAGCAGCATTCTAGCGGGGGCCTACGAGCAGTACTTC.

The chain is built from TRBV3-1 (or the pseudogene TRBV3-2) and TRBJ2-2; maybe TRBD2 (6 bases). Germline values: CDR1 LGHDT, CDR2 YNNKEL (reference sequence). This CDR3 has 12 residues. V was pared by 3 bases and J by 10 bases, with 9 bases between. The DNA for the CDR3 is TGTGCCAGCAGCCAGCGGGACTCGGAGCTGTTTTTT. It codes for CASSQRDSELFF.

This chain uses TRBV11-2 with TRBJ2-6, with D perhaps TRBD1 (5 bases). Germline CDR1 reads SGHAT; CDR2 reads FQNNGV. The CDR3 is 18 residues long. V gave up 3 bases and J gave up 0 bases, with 15 bases separating them. CDR3 bases: TGTGCCAGCAGCTTTACCCCAGGGATAAGCTCTGGGGCCAACGTCCTGACTTTC. Translating gives CASSFTPGISSGANVLTF.

In this sample, this clone turned up a few times. The chain employs TRBV30 and TRBJ1-2; no reliable D call. Germline lookup yields CDR1 GTSNPN and CDR2 SVGIG (reference sequence). There are 14 residues in the CDR3. V was pared by 7 bases and J by 3 bases, with 18 bases between. For the CDR3, the DNA is TGTGCCTCACAAACAAGTACCCTTTACTATGGCTACACCTTC. This translates into CASQTSTLYYGYTF.

This clone was detected a few times. V is TRBV6-5 and J is TRBJ2-7, with 10 bases that match TRBD1. CDR1 is MNHEY and CDR2 is SVGAGI in the germline V gene. The CDR3 sequence is 14 residues long. With 6 bases clipped from V and 6 bases from J, the junction kept 8 bases outside the gene matches. In DNA form, the CDR3 reads TGTGCCAGCAGCCCCCGGACAGGGGGTAGCGAGCAGTACTTC. Translating it yields CASSPRTGGSEQYF.

The rearrangement uses TRBV29-1 and TRBJ1-5, with TRBD1 matching 7 bases. This CDR3 region has 14 residues. J gave up 7 bases and V 5 bases, and 11 bases lay outside the gene matches. Germline V gene data show CDR1 as SQVTM and CDR2 as ANQGSEA. CDR3 nucleotide sequence: TGCAGCGTTATGGACTCAGGGGGTGGCCAGCCCCAGCATTTT. Translating gives CSVMDSGGGQPQHF.